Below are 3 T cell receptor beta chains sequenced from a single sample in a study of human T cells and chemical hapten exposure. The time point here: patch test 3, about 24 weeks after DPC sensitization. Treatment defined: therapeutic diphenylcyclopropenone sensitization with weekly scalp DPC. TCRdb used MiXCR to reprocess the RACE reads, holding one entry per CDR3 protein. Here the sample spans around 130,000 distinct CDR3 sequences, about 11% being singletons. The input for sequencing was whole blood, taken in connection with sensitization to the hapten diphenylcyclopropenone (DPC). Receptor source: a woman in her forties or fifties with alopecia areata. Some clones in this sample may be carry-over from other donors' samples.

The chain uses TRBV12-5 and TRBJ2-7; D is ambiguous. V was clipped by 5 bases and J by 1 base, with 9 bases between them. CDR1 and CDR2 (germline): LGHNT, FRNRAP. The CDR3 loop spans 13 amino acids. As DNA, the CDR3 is TGTGCTAGTGGTACCGGACCGTCCTACGAGCAGTACTTC. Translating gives CASGTGPSYEQYF. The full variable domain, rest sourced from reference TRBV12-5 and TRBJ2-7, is DARVTQTPRHKVTEMGQEVTMRCQPILGHNTVFWYRQTMMQGLELLAYFRNRAPLDDSGMPKDRFSAEMPDATLATLKIQPSEPRDSAVYFCASGTGPSYEQYFGPGTRLTVT.

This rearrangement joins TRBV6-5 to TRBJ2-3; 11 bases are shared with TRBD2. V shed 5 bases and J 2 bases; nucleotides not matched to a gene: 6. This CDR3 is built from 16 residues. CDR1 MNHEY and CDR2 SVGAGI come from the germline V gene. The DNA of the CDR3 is TGTGCCAGCAGTCAATTTAGCGGGGGGGCCACAGATACGCAGTATTTT. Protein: CASSQFSGGATDTQYF.

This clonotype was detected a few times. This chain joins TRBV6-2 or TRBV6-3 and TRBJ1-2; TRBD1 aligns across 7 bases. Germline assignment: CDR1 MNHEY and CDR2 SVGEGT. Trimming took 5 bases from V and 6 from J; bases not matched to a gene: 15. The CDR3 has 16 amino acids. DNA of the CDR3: TGTGCCAGCAGTCTAATGGGCCTTACAGGGGACGATGGCTACACCTTC. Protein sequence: CASSLMGLTGDDGYTF.